This T cell receptor beta chain was captured in a study of T-cell reconstitution after alpha-beta-depleted transplantation in children. Unique molecular identifiers were used to barcode this TCRbeta library. TCRdb re-called the PCR reads through MiXCR, storing one row per CDR3 protein. The sample carries more than 500,000 distinct CDR3 sequences, approximately 10% recorded once. The sample holds a few counts of this clonotype. As yet, its antigen is unknown. Trimming cost V 0 bases and J 0 bases; bases outside gene matches: 9. CDR1 and CDR2 (germline): LGHNA, YSLEER. The length of the CDR3 is 18 residues. Study observations and caveats: The study reportedly traced alpha-beta T cells about two months after transplant to several hundred expanded graft clones. Surviving recipient T cells and thymic progenitors produced the high day-60 TCRbeta diversity seen in some patients.

The V and J genes are TRBV4-3 and TRBJ2-3; 7 bases fit TRBD2. Sequences were derived from PBMCs, mostly from graft donor cells, sampled 180 days after TCRalphabeta/CD19-depleted stem cell transplant. The source of this sequence is a female patient between 2 and 10 years old who had a stem cell transplant for aplastic anemia, so the T cells may come from the graft donor. The CDR3: CASSQDLGGRGSTDTQYF. The CDR3 coding sequence is TGCGCCAGCAGCCAAGATTTGGGCGGGAGAGGTAGCACAGATACGCAGTATTTT.